Below, one TCR beta chain is given with its context. The source of the sample is a study of blood T cell repertoires in COVID-19. With 7 bases removed from V and 4 bases from J, the gap between germline ends came to 13 bases. CDR1 SGHAT and CDR2 FQDESV come from the germline V gene (reference sequence). CDR3 length: 13 residues. TCRdb's copy holds only in-frame clones and misses some; the assay was immunoSEQ multiplex PCR. The sample consists of about 58,000 clones, around nine tenths of them appearing once. This chain joins TRBV11-1 and TRBJ1-1; D perhaps matches TRBD1 (5 bases). The sequencing sample was made of peripheral blood. This clonotype was sampled from a woman between 55 and 75 years old with active COVID-19. The CDR3 region has the DNA TGTGCCAGCACCTCGATCGGGGGCACTGAAGCTTTCTTT. It codes for CASTSIGGTEAFF.